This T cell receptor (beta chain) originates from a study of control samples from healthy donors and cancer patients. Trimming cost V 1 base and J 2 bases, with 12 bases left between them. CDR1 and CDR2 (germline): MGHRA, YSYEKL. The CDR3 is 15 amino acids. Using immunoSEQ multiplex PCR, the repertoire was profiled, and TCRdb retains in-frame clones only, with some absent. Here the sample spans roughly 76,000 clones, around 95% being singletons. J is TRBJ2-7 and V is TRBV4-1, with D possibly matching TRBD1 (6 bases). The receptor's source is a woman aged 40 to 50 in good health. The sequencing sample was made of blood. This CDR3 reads CASSQGVGTPYEQYF. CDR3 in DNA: TGCGCCAGCAGCCAAGGGGTAGGGACACCCTACGAGCAGTACTTC.